This T cell receptor beta chain was retrieved from a study of blood T cells in healthy people across ages. Study-wide results and caveats: More naive CD4+ cells and higher diversity were found in long-lived than in aged donors. CMV infection status of these donors was not known.

There are a few counts of this clonotype. Its antigen is undetermined. A sample-barcoded 5' primer and a J-beta primer mix were used in a second PCR of roughly 7 to 11 cycles. Each CDR3 protein is one row after TCRdb ran MiXCR on the 5' RACE reads. The repertoire consists of 750,000 to 950,000 distinct CDR3 sequences, with more than 25% occurring once and the leading ten covering 3%. V lost 2 bases and J lost 2; bases outside the gene matches: 2. Germline CDR1 is MNHEY and CDR2 is SVGAGI. This CDR3 spans 15 amino acids. These same records also appear under a second study, on T cells of mothers and their children. That paper states: Overlap in related mother-child pairs always slightly exceeded unrelated pairs, never significantly.

This chain links TRBV6-5 with TRBJ2-7; 11 nucleotides align to TRBD1. The sequenced sample consisted of blood. The sequence came from a boy aged 5-17 years in good health. CDR3 sequence (DNA): TGTGCCAGCAGTTACGGGACAGGGGGAACCTACGAGCAGTACTTC. This encodes CASSYGTGGTYEQYF.